Shown below are 26 T cell receptor beta chains from a single sample sequenced in a study of identical twins. From the 5' RACE reads, TCRdb called clonotypes with MiXCR, one entry per CDR3 protein. The sample consists of fewer than 550,000 distinct CDR3 sequences, approximately 15% of them appearing once. This same sample was also part of a study on yellow fever vaccine responses in identical twins.

The sequencing input was CD4+ T cells sorted from blood. These receptors were taken from a woman aged 18-35 years in good health.

This rearrangement joins TRBV20-1 to TRBJ1-2; the D is unclear. The ends were cut back, 4 bases at V and 0 bases at J, with 9 bases in the middle. CDR1 and CDR2 (germline): DFQATT, SNEGSKA (reference sequence). This CDR3 is built from 13 residues. Written as DNA, the CDR3 is TGCAGTGCTACCGTTACGACTAACTATGGCTACACCTTC. The encoded protein is CSATVTTNYGYTF.

The chain is built from TRBV30 and TRBJ2-5, with 7 positions matching TRBD1. V lost 1 base, J lost 0 bases, and 5 bases stayed unmatched. The CDR3 loop spans 15 amino acids. CDR1 and CDR2 from the germline V gene are GTSNPN and SVGIG (reference sequence). The chain's CDR3 is CAWSATGQYQETQYF. In DNA, the CDR3 is TGTGCCTGGAGTGCGACGGGACAGTACCAAGAGACCCAGTACTTC.

The table lists this clonotype with a few counts. The gene calls are TRBV6-2 or TRBV6-3 and TRBJ2-3; D may be TRBD2 (6 bases). The V end was cut by 2 bases, the J end by 6 bases, with 18 bases between. The CDR3 covers 16 residues. Germline V gene data show CDR1 as MNHEY and CDR2 as SVGEGT. The CDR3, as DNA: TGTGCCAGCAGTTACCCTCCGGGACTCCCCAGGGATACGCAGTATTTT. Protein product: CASSYPPGLPRDTQYF.

This clonotype was picked up many times. The V gene is TRBV29-1, the J gene TRBJ2-1, with D perhaps matching TRBD2 (6 bases). Trimming left V 0 bases short and J 7 bases short, with 10 bases between. Germline CDR1 reads SQVTM; CDR2 reads ANQGSEA. This CDR3 contains 13 residues. The CDR3 sequence is CSVEDHGGNEQFF. The CDR3 DNA sequence: TGCAGCGTTGAAGATCACGGAGGGAATGAGCAGTTCTTC.

The chain combines TRBV5-6 with TRBJ2-1; D call uncertain. CDR1 is SGHDT, CDR2 YYEEEE, per germline. The length of the CDR3 is 11 residues. V lost 0 bases and J 14 bases, leaving 9 bases between the germline ends. Here the CDR3 reads CASSLGAVEFF. The CDR3 DNA sequence: TGTGCCAGCAGCTTGGGGGCAGTAGAGTTCTTC.

The chain links TRBV4-1 to TRBJ2-5; weak D call: TRBD2 (5 bases). Germline V gene data show CDR1 as MGHRA and CDR2 as YSYEKL. CDR3 length: 17 residues. Trimming removed 3 bases at V and 5 bases at J, with 22 bases between. CDR3 loop: CASSQILDGIGRETQYF. Here the CDR3 DNA reads TGCGCCAGCAGCCAGATCCTCGACGGGATAGGACGGGAGACCCAGTACTTC.

This clonotype has ten or more counts. This chain joins TRBV12-3 or TRBV12-4 and TRBJ2-2; no firm D call. The CDR3 extends over 12 amino acids. Trimming removed 5 bases at V and 5 bases at J, with 6 bases between. CDR3 in amino acids: CASSPQTGELFF. DNA of the CDR3: TGTGCCAGCAGTCCACAGACCGGGGAGCTGTTTTTT.

J is TRBJ2-7 and V is TRBV24-1; 7 nucleotides match TRBD1. Germline CDR1 and CDR2: KGHDR and SFDVKD. CDR3 length: 15 residues. Trimming cost V 4 bases and J 5 bases; bases outside gene matches: 10. The DNA of the CDR3 is TGTGCCACCAGTGACCCGACAGGGACCCTAGACGAGCAGTACTTC. Translation gives CATSDPTGTLDEQYF.

The rearrangement links TRBV7-9 to TRBJ2-5, with 8 bases that match TRBD2. The CDR3 loop spans 16 amino acids. V trimming: 1 base; J trimming: 5 bases; junction bases outside the gene matches: 9. Looked up from germline, CDR1 is SEHNR and CDR2 is FQNEAQ (reference sequence). CDR3 nucleotides: TGTGCCAGCAGCTTAGTTGCTGGGACTAGTAAGGAGACCCAGTACTTC. Amino acid sequence: CASSLVAGTSKETQYF. The entire variable domain, with the rest obtained from reference TRBV7-9 and TRBJ2-5, is as follows: DTGVSQNPRHKITKRGQNVTFRCDPISEHNRLYWYRQTLGQGPEFLTYFQNEAQLEKSRLLSDRFSAERPKGSFSTLEIQRTEQGDSAMYLCASSLVAGTSKETQYFGPGTRLLVL.

In this sample, this clonotype turned up a few times. Compared with germline, one end of the junction differs, possibly owing to a read error. The chain has TRBV29-1 and TRBJ1-2; D remains ambiguous. Germline CDR1 and CDR2: SQVTM and ANQGSEA. The CDR3 sequence is 11 residues long. The DNA of the CDR3 is TGCAGCGTTCATCGGTCACAGATGGATCTCTTC. Encoded protein: CSVHRSQMDLF.

This clonotype was observed a handful of times. The chain links TRBV3-1 to TRBJ2-3; perhaps TRBD1 as D (6 bases). The CDR3 covers 14 residues. CDR1 LGHDT and CDR2 YNNKEL come from the germline V gene (reference sequence). V was pared by 2 bases and J by 4 bases, with 10 bases between. The CDR3 protein is CASSQSGQPDTQYF. Written as DNA, the CDR3 is TGTGCCAGCAGCCAATCAGGACAGCCAGATACGCAGTATTTT.

This clonotype was counted only a few times. V and J are TRBV5-1 and TRBJ1-6; D gene ambiguous. Germline CDR1 SGHRS, CDR2 YFSETQ. The germline V and J ends were trimmed by 1 base and 8 bases, with 10 bases remaining between them. The CDR3 length is 14 residues. The CDR3 DNA reads TGCGCCAGCAGCTTGCCTGGGGTTCATTCACCCCTCCACTTT. Amino acids: CASSLPGVHSPLHF.

The V gene is TRBV12-3 or TRBV12-4, the J gene TRBJ1-2, with 8 bases that match TRBD1. This CDR3 contains 14 residues. V trimming: 4 bases; J trimming: 6 bases; junction bases outside the gene matches: 7. As DNA, the CDR3 is TGTGCCAGCAGTTCGGACAGGGTTGCTCATGGCTACACCTTC. It encodes CASSSDRVAHGYTF.

This clonotype was counted a few times. V usage is TRBV12-3 or TRBV12-4 and J usage is TRBJ2-7; D unresolved. The CDR3 has 15 amino acids. Trimming took 2 bases from V and 4 from J, leaving 15 bases between them. The CDR3 DNA is TGTGCCAGCAGTTTAAGGCCAGCTTACAAATACGAGCAGTACTTC. Its protein is CASSLRPAYKYEQYF.

This chain joins TRBV12-3 or TRBV12-4 and TRBJ2-1; D is unresolved. Trimming removed 10 bases at V and 7 bases at J, with 17 bases between. The CDR3 totals 13 residues. CDR3 amino acids: CATSPRWANEQFF. The DNA of the CDR3 is TGTGCCACCTCGCCTCGGTGGGCAAATGAGCAGTTCTTC.

This clonotype was counted a few times. The rearrangement uses TRBV7-9 and TRBJ1-2; 10 bases match TRBD1. The germline V gene has CDR1 SEHNR and CDR2 FQNEAQ (reference sequence). V was pared by 6 bases and J by 3 bases, with 4 bases of the junction left unmatched. This CDR3 has 14 amino acids. This CDR3 reads CASRGQGPDYGYTF. The DNA of the CDR3 is TGTGCCAGCAGGGGACAGGGGCCGGACTATGGCTACACCTTC.

This clonotype came up a few times. The chain couples TRBV12-5 to TRBJ1-1; D perhaps matches TRBD1 (5 bases). Germline values: CDR1 LGHNT, CDR2 FRNRAP. The CDR3 has 13 amino acids. V lost 0 bases and J lost 5, with 7 bases in between. CDR3 region: CASGLVGGTEAFF. As DNA, the CDR3 is TGTGCTAGTGGTTTGGTGGGGGGAACTGAAGCTTTCTTT.

The gene calls are TRBV20-1 and TRBJ2-3, with TRBD1 matching 10 bases. The CDR3 is 14 amino acids. CDR1 and CDR2 (germline): DFQATT, SNEGSKA (reference sequence). After removal of 3 bases from V and 8 bases from J, the junction contained 8 bases not matched to a gene. The CDR3 DNA reads as TGCAGTGCTAGTCCCGGGACAGGGGACATTACGCAGTATTTT. Protein sequence: CSASPGTGDITQYF.

This clonotype was picked up a small number of times. V is TRBV4-3 and J is TRBJ2-3; D might be TRBD2 (6 bases). CDR1 and CDR2 from the germline V gene are LGHNA and YSLEER. The CDR3 extends over 14 amino acids. V was clipped by 1 base and J by 4 bases, with 9 bases between them. The CDR3 reads CASSQVAGSDTQYF. DNA for the CDR3: TGCGCCAGCAGCCAAGTGGCGGGATCAGATACGCAGTATTTT.

This clonotype has more than one count but fewer than ten. The V gene is TRBV7-2, the J gene TRBJ2-2; D not certain. V was cut by 7 bases and J by 1 base, with 16 bases left in between. This CDR3 comprises 16 residues. In germline, CDR1 is SGHTA, CDR2 FQGNSA. CDR3: CASTSIRTVNTGELFF. DNA of the CDR3: TGTGCCAGCACCTCCATCCGGACGGTGAACACCGGGGAGCTGTTTTTT.

The rearrangement joins TRBV12-3 or TRBV12-4 to TRBJ2-7; 7 bases map to TRBD1. Trimming took 6 bases from V and 4 from J; bases not matched to a gene: 9. CDR3 length: 14 amino acids. The CDR3 bases are TGTGCCAGCAGCGCACAGGGGAGTCGGTACGAGCAGTACTTC. Encoded protein: CASSAQGSRYEQYF.

J is TRBJ2-5 and V is TRBV5-6; 8 positions match TRBD2. This CDR3 contains 15 residues. CDR1 and CDR2 from the germline V gene are SGHDT and YYEEEE. V lost 3 bases to trimming and J lost 5 bases; unmatched junction nucleotides: 9. The CDR3 sequence is CASSSLAEKGETQYF. As DNA, the CDR3 is TGTGCCAGCAGCTCACTAGCGGAGAAGGGCGAGACCCAGTACTTC.

This clonotype occurred a few times. This sequence joins TRBV27 and TRBJ2-7; perhaps D is TRBD1 or TRBD2 (6 bases each). Trimming cost V 2 bases and J 4 bases, with 18 bases left between them. This CDR3 is 16 amino acids long. CDR1 and CDR2 from the germline V gene are MNHEY and SMNVEV (reference sequence). CDR3 nucleotides: TGTGCCAGCAGTTTAAGGGGGGCCCAACCCTGGTACGAGCAGTACTTC. Amino acids: CASSLRGAQPWYEQYF.

This clonotype occurred a few times. The chain uses TRBV7-2 and TRBJ2-2; no clear D gene. V gave up 2 bases and J gave up 7 bases, with 11 bases separating them. Per the germline V gene, CDR1 is SGHTA and CDR2 is FQGNSA. The CDR3 consists of 14 residues. The DNA of the CDR3 is TGTGCCAGCAGCTTACGTCATATGTTCGGGGAGCTGTTTTTT. This translates into CASSLRHMFGELFF.

The chain joins TRBV3-1 to TRBJ2-1, with 11 positions matching TRBD2. The germline V gene encodes CDR1 LGHDT and CDR2 YNNKEL (reference sequence). The trim removed 5 bases at V and 6 bases at J, leaving 12 bases unmatched. This CDR3 contains 17 residues. The CDR3 region has the DNA TGTGCCAGCAGCGCCCAGAGGACTAGCGGGCCCCTCAATGAGCAGTTCTTC. Its translation: CASSAQRTSGPLNEQFF.

A few counts support this clonotype. The chain employs TRBV4-2 and TRBJ2-1; TRBD2 agrees at 10 bases. Germline CDR1 reads LGHNA; CDR2 reads YNFKEQ. V was pared by 0 bases and J by 8 bases, with 7 bases of the junction left unmatched. This CDR3 contains 16 residues. This chain's CDR3 is CASSQDPQRGGHEQFF. The CDR3 region has the DNA TGTGCCAGCAGCCAAGATCCCCAGCGGGGGGGCCATGAGCAGTTCTTC.